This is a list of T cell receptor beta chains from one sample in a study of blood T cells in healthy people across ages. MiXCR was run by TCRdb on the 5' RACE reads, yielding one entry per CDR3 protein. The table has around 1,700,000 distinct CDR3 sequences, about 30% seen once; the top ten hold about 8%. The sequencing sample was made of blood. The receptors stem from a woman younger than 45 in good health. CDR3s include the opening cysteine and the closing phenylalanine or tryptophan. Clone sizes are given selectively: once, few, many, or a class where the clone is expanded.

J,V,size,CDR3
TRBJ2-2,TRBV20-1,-,CSARDTPDLTGELFF
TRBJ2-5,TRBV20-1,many,CSASGGGVEETQYF
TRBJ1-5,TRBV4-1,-,CASSQGGQRDQPQHF
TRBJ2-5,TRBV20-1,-,CSAPKAASGQQETQYF
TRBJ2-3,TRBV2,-,CASKGGVSADTQYF
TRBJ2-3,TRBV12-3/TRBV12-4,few,CASAHTSLAGRIDTQYF
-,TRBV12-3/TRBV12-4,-,CASSFPRGQTYEQYF
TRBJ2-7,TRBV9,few,CASSVLPQTVSDEQYF
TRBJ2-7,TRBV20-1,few,CSARGGTGGVEQYF
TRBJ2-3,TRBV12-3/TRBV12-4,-,CASGRPGDTQYF
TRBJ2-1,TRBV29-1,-,CSVEERGLGNEQFF
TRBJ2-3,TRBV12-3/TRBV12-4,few,CATHIAGGRTDTQYF
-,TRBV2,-,CASRSGTGFNEQYF
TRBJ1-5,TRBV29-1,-,CSVGQVVNQPQHF
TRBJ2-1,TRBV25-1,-,CASSNPGRYEQFF
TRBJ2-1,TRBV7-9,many,CASSRPGGRKNEQFF
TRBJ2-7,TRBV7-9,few,CASSRSPDLYEQYF
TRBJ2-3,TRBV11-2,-,CASWASGGDTQYF
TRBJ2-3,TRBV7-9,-,CASSFKDRSTDTQYF
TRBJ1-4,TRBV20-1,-,CSARQFPPEKLFF
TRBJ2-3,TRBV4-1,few,CASSGETSGYTDAQYF
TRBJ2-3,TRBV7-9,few,CASTPQGVYTDTQYF
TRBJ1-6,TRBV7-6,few,CASSHDRGALHF